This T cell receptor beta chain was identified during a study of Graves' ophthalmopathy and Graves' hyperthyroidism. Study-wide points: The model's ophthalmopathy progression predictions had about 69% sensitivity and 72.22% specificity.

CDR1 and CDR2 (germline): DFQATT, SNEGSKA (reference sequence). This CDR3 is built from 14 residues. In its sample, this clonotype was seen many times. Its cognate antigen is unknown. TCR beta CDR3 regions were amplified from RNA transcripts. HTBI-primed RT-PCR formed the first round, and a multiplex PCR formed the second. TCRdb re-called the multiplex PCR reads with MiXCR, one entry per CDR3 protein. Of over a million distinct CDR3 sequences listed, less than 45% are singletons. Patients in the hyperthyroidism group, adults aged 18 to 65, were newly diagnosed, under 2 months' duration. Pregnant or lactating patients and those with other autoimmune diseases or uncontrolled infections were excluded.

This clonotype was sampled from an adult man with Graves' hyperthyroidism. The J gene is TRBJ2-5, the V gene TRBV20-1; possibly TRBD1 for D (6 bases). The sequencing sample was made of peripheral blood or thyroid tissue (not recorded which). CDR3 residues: CRVSGTTPMQTQYF. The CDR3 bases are TGCAGAGTATCCGGGACAACCCCAATGCAGACCCAGTACTTC.